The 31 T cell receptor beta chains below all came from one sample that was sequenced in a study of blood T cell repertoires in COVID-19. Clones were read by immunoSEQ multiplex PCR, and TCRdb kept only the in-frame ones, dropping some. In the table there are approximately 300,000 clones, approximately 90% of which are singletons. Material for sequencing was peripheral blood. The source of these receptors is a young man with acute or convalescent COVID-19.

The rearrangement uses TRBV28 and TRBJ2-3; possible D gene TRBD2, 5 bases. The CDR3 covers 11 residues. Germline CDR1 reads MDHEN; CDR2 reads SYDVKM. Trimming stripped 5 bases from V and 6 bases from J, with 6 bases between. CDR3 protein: CASSPGDTQYF. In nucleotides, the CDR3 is TGTGCCAGCAGTCCGGGGGATACGCAGTATTTT.

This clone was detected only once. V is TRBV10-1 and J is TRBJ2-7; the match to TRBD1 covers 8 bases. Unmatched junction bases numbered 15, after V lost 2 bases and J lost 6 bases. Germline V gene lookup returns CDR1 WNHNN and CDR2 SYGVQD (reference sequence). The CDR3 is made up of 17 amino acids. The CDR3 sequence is CASSEPIERQGPTEQYF. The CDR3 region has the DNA TGCGCCAGCAGTGAGCCCATCGAAAGACAGGGGCCCACCGAGCAGTACTTC.

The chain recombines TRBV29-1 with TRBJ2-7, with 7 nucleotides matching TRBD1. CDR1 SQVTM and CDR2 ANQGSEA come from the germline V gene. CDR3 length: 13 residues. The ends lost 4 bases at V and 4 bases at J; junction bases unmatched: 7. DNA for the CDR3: TGCAGCGTTGGAACAGGGGTCCGGTACGAGCAGTACTTC. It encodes CSVGTGVRYEQYF.

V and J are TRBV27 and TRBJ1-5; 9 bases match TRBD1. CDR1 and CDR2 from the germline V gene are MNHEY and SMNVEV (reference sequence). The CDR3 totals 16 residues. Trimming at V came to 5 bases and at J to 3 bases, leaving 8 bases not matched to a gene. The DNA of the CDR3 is TGTGCCAGCAGTCCACTGGACAGGGGTTCCAATCAGCCCCAGCATTTT. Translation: CASSPLDRGSNQPQHF.

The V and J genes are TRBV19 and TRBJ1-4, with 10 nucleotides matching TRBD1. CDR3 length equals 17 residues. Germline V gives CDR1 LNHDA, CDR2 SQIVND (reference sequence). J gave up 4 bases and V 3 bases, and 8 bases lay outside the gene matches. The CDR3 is CASSMRDRGQVNEKLFF. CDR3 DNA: TGTGCCAGTAGTATGCGGGACAGGGGCCAAGTTAATGAAAAACTGTTTTTT.

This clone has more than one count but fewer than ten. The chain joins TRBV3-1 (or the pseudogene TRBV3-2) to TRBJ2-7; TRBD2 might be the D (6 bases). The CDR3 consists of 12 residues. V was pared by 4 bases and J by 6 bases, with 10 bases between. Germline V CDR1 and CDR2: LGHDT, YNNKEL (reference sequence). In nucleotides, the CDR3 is TGTGCCAGCAGCCGGCTAGCGAGCGAGCAGTACTTC. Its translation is CASSRLASEQYF.

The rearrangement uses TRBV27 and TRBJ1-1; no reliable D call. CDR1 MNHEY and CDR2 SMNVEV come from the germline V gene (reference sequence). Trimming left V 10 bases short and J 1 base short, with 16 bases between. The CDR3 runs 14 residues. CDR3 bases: TGTGCCACCCATATCGGAGGGCCGAACACTGAAGCTTTCTTT. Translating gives CATHIGGPNTEAFF.

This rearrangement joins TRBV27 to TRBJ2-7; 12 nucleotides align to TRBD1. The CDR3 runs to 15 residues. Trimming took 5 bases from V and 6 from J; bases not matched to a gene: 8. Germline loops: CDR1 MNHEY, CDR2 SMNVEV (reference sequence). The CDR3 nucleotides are TGTGCCAGCAGTGAGAGGGGACAGGGGGCGTTCGAGCAGTACTTC. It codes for CASSERGQGAFEQYF.

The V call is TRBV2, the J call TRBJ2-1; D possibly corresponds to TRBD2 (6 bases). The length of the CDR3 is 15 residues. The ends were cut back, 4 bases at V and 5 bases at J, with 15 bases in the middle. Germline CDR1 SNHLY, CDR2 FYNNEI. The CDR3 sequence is CASSATGTPNNEQFF. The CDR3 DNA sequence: TGTGCCAGCAGTGCTACCGGGACTCCCAACAATGAGCAGTTCTTC.

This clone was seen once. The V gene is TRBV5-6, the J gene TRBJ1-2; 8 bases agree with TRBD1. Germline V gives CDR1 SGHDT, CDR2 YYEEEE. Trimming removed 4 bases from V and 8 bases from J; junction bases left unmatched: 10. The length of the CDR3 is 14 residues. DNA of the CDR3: TGTGCCAGCAGCCGGGACAGGACTTTAGGGGGCTACACCTTC. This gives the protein CASSRDRTLGGYTF.

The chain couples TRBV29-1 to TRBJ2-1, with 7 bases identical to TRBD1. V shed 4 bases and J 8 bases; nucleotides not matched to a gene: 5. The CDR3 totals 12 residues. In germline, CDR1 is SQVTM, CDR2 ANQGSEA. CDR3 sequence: CSVARQGYEQFF. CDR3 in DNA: TGCAGCGTTGCACGACAGGGCTATGAGCAGTTCTTC.

Here the CDR3 reads CAISNSGATYEQYF. In nucleotides, the CDR3 is TGTGCCATCAGTAATAGCGGGGCGACCTACGAGCAGTACTTC. This chain joins TRBV10-3 and TRBJ2-7, with TRBD2 matching over 8 bases. V lost 5 bases and J lost 2; bases outside the gene matches: 5. Germline assignment: CDR1 ENHRY and CDR2 SYGVKD. This CDR3 has 14 residues.

The DNA for the CDR3 is TGTGCCAGCAGCAAGTGGTCGGGGTCTGGAAACACCATATATTTT. It yields the protein CASSKWSGSGNTIYF. The chain uses TRBV28 and TRBJ1-3; no reliable D call. The germline V and J ends were trimmed by 6 bases and 1 base, with 13 bases remaining between them. The germline V gene encodes CDR1 MDHEN and CDR2 SYDVKM. CDR3 length: 15 amino acids. The variable domain in full, completed from reference TRBV28 and TRBJ1-3, reads DVKVTQSSRYLVKRTGEKVFLECVQDMDHENMFWYRQDPGLGLRLIYFSYDVKMKEKGDIPEGYSVSREKKERFSLILESASTNQTSMYLCASSKWSGSGNTIYFGEGSWLTVV.

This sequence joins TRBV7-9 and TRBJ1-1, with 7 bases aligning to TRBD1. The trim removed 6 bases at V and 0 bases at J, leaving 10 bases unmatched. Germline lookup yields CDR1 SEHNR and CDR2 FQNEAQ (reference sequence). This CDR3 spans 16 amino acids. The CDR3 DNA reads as TGTGCCAGCAGTCTAAGATTGGGACAGCTGAACACTGAAGCTTTCTTT. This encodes CASSLRLGQLNTEAFF.

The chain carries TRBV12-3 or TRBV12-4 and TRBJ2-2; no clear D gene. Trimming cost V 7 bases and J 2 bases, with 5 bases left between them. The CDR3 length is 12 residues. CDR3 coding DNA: TGTGCCAGCACCCATAACACCGGGGAGCTGTTTTTT. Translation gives CASTHNTGELFF.

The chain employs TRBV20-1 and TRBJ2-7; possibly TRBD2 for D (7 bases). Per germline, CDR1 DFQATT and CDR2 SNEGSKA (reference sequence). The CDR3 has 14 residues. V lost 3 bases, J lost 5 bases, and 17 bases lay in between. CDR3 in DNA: TGCAGTGCTAGTGGGGGGGGGCCTTACGACGAGCAGTACTTC. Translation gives CSASGGGPYDEQYF.

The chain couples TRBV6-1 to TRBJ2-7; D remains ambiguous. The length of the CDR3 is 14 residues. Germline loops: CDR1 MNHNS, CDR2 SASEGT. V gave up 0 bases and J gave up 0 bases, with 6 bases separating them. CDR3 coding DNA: TGTGCCAGCAGTGAAGCACCGAGCTCCTACGAGCAGTACTTC. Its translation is CASSEAPSSYEQYF.

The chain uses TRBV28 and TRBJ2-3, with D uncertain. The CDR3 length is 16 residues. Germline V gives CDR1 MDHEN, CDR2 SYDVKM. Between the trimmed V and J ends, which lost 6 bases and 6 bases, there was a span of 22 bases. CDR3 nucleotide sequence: TGTGCCAGCAGCCCCGTTTGGCTAGTCGTGATGGATACGCAGTATTTT. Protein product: CASSPVWLVVMDTQYF.

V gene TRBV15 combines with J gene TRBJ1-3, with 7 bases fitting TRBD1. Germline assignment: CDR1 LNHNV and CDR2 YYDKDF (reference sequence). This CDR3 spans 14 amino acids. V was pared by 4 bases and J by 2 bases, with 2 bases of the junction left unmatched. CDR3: CATSTDRAGNTIYF. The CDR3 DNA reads TGTGCCACCAGCACAGACAGGGCTGGAAACACCATATATTTT.

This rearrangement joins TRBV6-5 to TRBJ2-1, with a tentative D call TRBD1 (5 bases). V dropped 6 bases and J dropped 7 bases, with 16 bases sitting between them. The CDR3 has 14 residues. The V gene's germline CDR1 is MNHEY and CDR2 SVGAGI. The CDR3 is CASSAGWGTNEQFF. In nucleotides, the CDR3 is TGTGCCAGCAGCGCAGGGTGGGGTACAAATGAGCAGTTCTTC.

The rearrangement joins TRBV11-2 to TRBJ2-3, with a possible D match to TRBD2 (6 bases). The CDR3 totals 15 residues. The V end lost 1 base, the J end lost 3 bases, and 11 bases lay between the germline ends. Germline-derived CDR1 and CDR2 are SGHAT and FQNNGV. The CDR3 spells CASSLGWDWTDTQYF. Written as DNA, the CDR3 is TGTGCCAGCAGCTTAGGGTGGGACTGGACAGATACGCAGTATTTT.

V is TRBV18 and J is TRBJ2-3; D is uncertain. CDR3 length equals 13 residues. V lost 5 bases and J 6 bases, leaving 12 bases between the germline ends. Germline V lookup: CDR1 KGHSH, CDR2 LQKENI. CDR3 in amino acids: CASSVNNGDTQYF. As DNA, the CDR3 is TGTGCCAGCTCAGTCAACAACGGGGATACGCAGTATTTT.

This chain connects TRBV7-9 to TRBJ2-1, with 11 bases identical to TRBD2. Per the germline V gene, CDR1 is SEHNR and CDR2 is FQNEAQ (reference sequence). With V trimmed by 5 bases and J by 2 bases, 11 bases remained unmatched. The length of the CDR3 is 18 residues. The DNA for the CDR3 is TGTGCCAGCAGCCCTCCAACTAGCGGGAGCTCCCCCTACAATGAGCAGTTCTTC. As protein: CASSPPTSGSSPYNEQFF.

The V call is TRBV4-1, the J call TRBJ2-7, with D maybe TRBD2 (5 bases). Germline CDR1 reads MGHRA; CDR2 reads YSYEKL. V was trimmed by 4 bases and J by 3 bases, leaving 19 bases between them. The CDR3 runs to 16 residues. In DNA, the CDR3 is TGCGCCAGCAGCCTCCAAAGCGGCCAGGCGATCTACGAGCAGTACTTC. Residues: CASSLQSGQAIYEQYF.

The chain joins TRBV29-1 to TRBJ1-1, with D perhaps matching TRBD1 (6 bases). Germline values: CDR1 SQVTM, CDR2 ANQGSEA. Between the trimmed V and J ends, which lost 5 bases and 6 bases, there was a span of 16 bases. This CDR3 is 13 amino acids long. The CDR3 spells CSVFTGYTSEAFF. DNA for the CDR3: TGCAGCGTTTTCACAGGGTATACCTCTGAAGCTTTCTTT.

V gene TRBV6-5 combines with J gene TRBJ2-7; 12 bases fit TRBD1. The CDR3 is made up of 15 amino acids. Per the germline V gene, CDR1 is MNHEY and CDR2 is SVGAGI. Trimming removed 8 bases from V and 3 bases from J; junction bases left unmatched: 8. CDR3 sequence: CASAPGTGGLYEQYF. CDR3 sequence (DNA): TGTGCCAGCGCCCCCGGGACAGGGGGCCTCTACGAGCAGTACTTC.

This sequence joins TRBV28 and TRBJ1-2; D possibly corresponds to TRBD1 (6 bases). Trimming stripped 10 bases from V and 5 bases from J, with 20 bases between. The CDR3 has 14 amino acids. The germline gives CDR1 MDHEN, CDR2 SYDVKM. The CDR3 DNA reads TGTGCCACCGGACAGCTAGAGCGGGGGTATGGCTACACCTTC. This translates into CATGQLERGYGYTF.

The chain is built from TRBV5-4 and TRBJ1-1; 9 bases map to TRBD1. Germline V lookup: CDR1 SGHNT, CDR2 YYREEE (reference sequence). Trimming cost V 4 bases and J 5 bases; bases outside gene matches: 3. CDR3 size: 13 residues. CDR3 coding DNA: TGTGCCAGCAGCCCACAGGGGGCGACTGAAGCTTTCTTT. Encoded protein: CASSPQGATEAFF.

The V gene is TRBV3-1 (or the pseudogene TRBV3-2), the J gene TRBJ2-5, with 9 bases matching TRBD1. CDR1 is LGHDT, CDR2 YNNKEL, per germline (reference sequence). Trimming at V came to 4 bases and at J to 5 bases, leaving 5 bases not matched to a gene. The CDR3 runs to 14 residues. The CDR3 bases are TGTGCCAGCAGCCGCACAGGGGGCGGGGAGACCCAGTACTTC. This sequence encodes CASSRTGGGETQYF.

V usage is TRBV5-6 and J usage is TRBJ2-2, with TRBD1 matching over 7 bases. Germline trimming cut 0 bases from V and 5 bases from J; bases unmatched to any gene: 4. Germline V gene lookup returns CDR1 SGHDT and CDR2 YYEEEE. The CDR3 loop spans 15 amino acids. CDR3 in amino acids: CASSLGTGHTGELFF. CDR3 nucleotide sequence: TGTGCCAGCAGCTTGGGGACAGGTCATACCGGGGAGCTGTTTTTT.

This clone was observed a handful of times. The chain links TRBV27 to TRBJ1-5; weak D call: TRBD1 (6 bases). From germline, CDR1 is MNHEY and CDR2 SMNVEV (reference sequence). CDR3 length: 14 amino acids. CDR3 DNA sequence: TGTGCTTCACGAAAAGGGGGTTGGTATCAGCCCCAGCATTTT. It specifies CASRKGGWYQPQHF.